The 7 T cell receptor beta chains listed next were all sequenced from one sample in a study of T cell responses to AZD1222 COVID-19 vaccine. The protocol was immunoSEQ multiplex PCR, while the TCRdb copy is restricted to in-frame clones and leaves out a portion. The data show about 100,000 clones, 80% to 90% seen once. The input for sequencing was peripheral blood, taken 28 days after the second AZD1222 dose. The source is an adult who received the AZD1222 COVID-19 vaccine.

V and J are TRBV11-2 and TRBJ2-3; D gene ambiguous. This CDR3 is built from 12 residues. Germline CDR1 SGHAT, CDR2 FQNNGV. The germline V and J ends were trimmed by 7 bases and 5 bases, with 10 bases remaining between them. The CDR3 protein is CASTHVGDTQYF. For the CDR3, the DNA is TGTGCCAGCACCCATGTGGGAGATACGCAGTATTTT.

The rearrangement joins TRBV5-4 to TRBJ1-1; TRBD1 is a possible D gene (6 bases). The CDR3 covers 17 residues. V was pared by 4 bases and J by 1 base, with 20 bases between. Germline CDR1 is SGHNT and CDR2 is YYREEE (reference sequence). The CDR3 loop reads CASSPRQARLGNTEAFF. The CDR3, as DNA: TGTGCCAGCAGCCCTAGACAGGCCCGACTGGGGAACACTGAAGCTTTCTTT.

A few counts support this clone. The rearrangement uses TRBV28 and TRBJ1-1; TRBD1 agrees at 8 bases. Looked up from germline, CDR1 is MDHEN and CDR2 is SYDVKM. The J segment lost 3 bases and the V segment lost 5 bases, leaving 5 bases of the junction unmatched. CDR3 length equals 14 residues. CDR3 nucleotide sequence: TGTGCCAGCAGTCTACGGACAGGGCACACTGAAGCTTTCTTT. Translated: CASSLRTGHTEAFF.

This chain uses TRBV6-2 or TRBV6-3 with TRBJ2-2; D is unclear. V was pared by 2 bases and J by 5 bases, with 18 bases between. This CDR3 is 17 amino acids long. Germline V gene lookup returns CDR1 MNHEY and CDR2 SVGEGT. The CDR3 DNA follows: TGTGCCAGCAGTTACGATTCTGCAAGACCCTGGACCGGGGAGCTGTTTTTT. It specifies CASSYDSARPWTGELFF.

The rearrangement links TRBV6-5 to TRBJ1-2; tentative D call: TRBD1 (5 bases). Germline V CDR1 and CDR2: MNHEY, SVGAGI. Trimming pared 6 bases from V and 4 bases from J, leaving 9 bases between. The CDR3 loop spans 12 amino acids. The CDR3 sequence: CASRGDSYGYTF. The CDR3, as DNA: TGTGCCAGCAGGGGAGACAGCTATGGCTACACCTTC.

This chain connects TRBV11-2 to TRBJ2-1; D remains unclear. The CDR3 has 14 amino acids. V lost 1 base to trimming and J lost 4 bases, with 8 bases between them. In germline, CDR1 is SGHAT, CDR2 FQNNGV. CDR3 protein: CASSLGTIYNEQFF. The CDR3, as DNA: TGTGCCAGCAGCTTAGGAACTATATACAATGAGCAGTTCTTC.

The rearrangement joins TRBV5-4 to TRBJ1-6; 7 bases line up with TRBD1. The CDR3 length is 16 residues. CDR1 is SGHNT, CDR2 YYREEE, per germline (reference sequence). The trim removed 5 bases at V and 0 bases at J, leaving 5 bases unmatched. CDR3 loop: CASSSDRSSYNSPLHF. CDR3 coding DNA: TGTGCCAGCAGTTCGGACAGGAGCTCCTATAATTCACCCCTCCACTTT.